Below, 31 T cell receptor beta chains from the same sample are listed, as sequenced in a study of molecular identifiers for immune sequencing clone quantification. TCRdb reanalysed the PCR reads using MiXCR and keeps one entry per CDR3 protein. The sample contains 68,000 or so distinct CDR3 sequences, around 17% of which appear only once. The sequenced sample consisted of naive CD8+ T cells from blood, with Jurkat cell RNA spiked in. The subset denotes: FACS-sorted CD8+CD4-CCR7+CD45RA+ naive T cells. The source is a human donor in good health. Some libraries in this study had Jurkat cell RNA spiked in.

In this sample, this clonotype turned up many times. V usage is TRBV7-6 and J usage is TRBJ1-4, with D unclear. The V and J ends lost 5 bases and 4 bases respectively, with 11 bases between them. This CDR3 spans 14 amino acids. Germline CDR1 and CDR2: SGHVS and FNYEAQ. CDR3 in DNA: TGTGCCAGCAGCCCCGGGCCAAGTAATGAAAAACTGTTTTTT. Translating it yields CASSPGPSNEKLFF.

The sample holds many counts of this clonotype. The chain uses TRBV29-1 and TRBJ1-1; perhaps TRBD1 as D (6 bases). The CDR3 has 14 residues. The germline CDR1 and CDR2 sequences are SQVTM and ANQGSEA. With 7 bases removed from V and 5 bases from J, the gap between germline ends came to 20 bases. The CDR3 coding sequence is TGCAGCGGTGGGGGGCGGGGAGGGGGGACTGAAGCTTTCTTT. Amino acid sequence: CSGGGRGGGTEAFF.

About this clonotype: The CDR3 carries no conserved terminal phenylalanine or tryptophan, so it likely arises from a read error. The DNA is left out, because the CDR3 cannot be placed on it with certainty; the CDR3 is given as TCRdb lists it. The CDR3 spells CAISALSYEQCL. V gene TRBV10-3 combines with J gene TRBJ2-7. Germline values: CDR1 ENHRY, CDR2 SYGVKD. Counting both end residues, the CDR3 totals 12 amino acids.

Details on this clonotype: One junction end does not reproduce the germline sequence, and a read error may be involved. The V and J genes are TRBV5-1 and TRBJ2-3; tentatively, D is TRBD2 (5 bases). Per the germline V gene, CDR1 is SGHRS and CDR2 is YFSETQ. The CDR3 has 15 amino acids. CDR3 sequence: CASSLGLLSTDTRYF. The CDR3 DNA is TGCGCCAGCAGCTTAGGACTCCTAAGCACAGATACGCGGTATTTT.

The V and J genes are TRBV20-1 and TRBJ2-1, with TRBD2 matching 10 bases. The CDR3 runs to 13 residues. Per the germline V gene, CDR1 is DFQATT and CDR2 is SNEGSKA (reference sequence). The V and J ends lost 2 bases and 7 bases, in that order; junction bases with no gene match: 2. The CDR3 reads CSARLAGVNEQFF. The CDR3 DNA sequence: TGCAGTGCTAGACTAGCGGGAGTGAATGAGCAGTTCTTC.

Ten or more counts support this clonotype. DNA of the CDR3: TGCGCCAGCAGCCCCTACGGGACTAGTGAAGAGACCCAGTACTTC. This codes for CASSPYGTSEETQYF. V and J are TRBV4-1 and TRBJ2-5; 8 bases agree with TRBD2. Per the germline V gene, CDR1 is MGHRA and CDR2 is YSYEKL. CDR3 size: 15 residues. J lost 3 bases, V lost 4 bases, and 7 bases had no gene match.

Many counts were recorded for this clonotype. The chain has TRBV13 and TRBJ1-1; D is unresolved. The germline V gene encodes CDR1 PRHDT and CDR2 FYEKMQ (reference sequence). The germline V and J ends were trimmed by 0 bases and 6 bases, with 14 bases remaining between them. The CDR3 runs 15 residues. CDR3 nucleotides: TGTGCCAGCAGCTTAGGGACGGAACGGATTGCTGAAGCTTTCTTT. This codes for CASSLGTERIAEAFF.

About this clonotype: At one of its ends the junction is not consistent with the germline gene, which may arise from a read error. CDR3 amino acids: CASSLAFAGEQLF. The CDR3 nucleotides read TGTGCCAGCAGTTTAGCGTTCGCGGGAGAGCAGCTCTTC. The chain uses TRBV12-3 or TRBV12-4 and TRBJ2-1; 7 bases align to TRBD2. CDR3 length equals 13 residues.

In its sample, this clonotype was seen a few times. The chain recombines TRBV27 with TRBJ2-7; no firm D call. CDR1 is MNHEY, CDR2 SMNVEV, per germline (reference sequence). The CDR3 is 14 amino acids. V was clipped by 4 bases and J by 3 bases, with 13 bases between them. Here the CDR3 reads CASSSTLASYEQYF. CDR3 sequence (DNA): TGTGCCAGCAGTTCCACCTTAGCCAGCTACGAGCAGTACTTC.

The chain is built from TRBV20-1 and TRBJ2-5; 7 bases map to TRBD2. V shed 1 base, J shed 0 bases, and the junction held 17 bases outside the gene matches. Per germline, CDR1 DFQATT and CDR2 SNEGSKA (reference sequence). CDR3 size: 19 residues. The CDR3 DNA reads TGCAGTGCTAGAGGAATCGTGGTTGGGCGGGAGTGGTACCAAGAGACCCAGTACTTC. Its translation: CSARGIVVGREWYQETQYF.

This clonotype turned up a few times. This may be a read error, as it is one base from a much larger clone. The genes are TRBV7-9 and TRBJ2-7; perhaps TRBD1 as D (5 bases). Germline V lookup: CDR1 SEHNR, CDR2 FQNEAQ (reference sequence). The CDR3 length is 14 residues. CDR3 DNA sequence: TGTGCCGGCAGCCCAAGCCAGGGTTTGGGTGAGCAGTACTTC. Protein sequence: CAGSPSQGLGEQYF.

In this sample, this clonotype is medium-sized. The chain uses TRBV7-2 and TRBJ2-7, with TRBD2 matching 13 bases. The CDR3 sequence is 17 residues long. Germline CDR1 reads SGHTA; CDR2 reads FQGNSA. Losses at the gene ends were 4 bases for V and 0 bases for J; bases not matched to a gene: 6. CDR3 sequence (DNA): TGTGCCAGCAGCTCGGGACTAGCGGGGTACAGCTCCTACGAGCAGTACTTC. It yields the protein CASSSGLAGYSSYEQYF.

This chain joins TRBV11-2 and TRBJ1-1; D is ambiguous. V was pared by 5 bases and J by 6 bases, with 13 bases between. Germline CDR1 and CDR2: SGHAT and FQNNGV. The CDR3 loop spans 13 amino acids. This CDR3 is CASSPYHGAEAFF. CDR3 bases: TGTGCCAGCAGCCCCTACCATGGGGCTGAAGCTTTCTTT.

About this clonotype: The missing conserved phenylalanine or tryptophan at the end of this CDR3 makes a read error likely. The chain is built from TRBV11-3 and TRBJ2-5, with TRBD1 identical over 9 bases. V lost 4 bases to trimming and J lost 3 bases; unmatched junction nucleotides: 3. The CDR3 loop spans 14 amino acids. Germline V gene lookup returns CDR1 SGHNT and CDR2 YENEEA. CDR3 sequence reads: CASSSRDREETQYS. For the CDR3, the DNA is TGTGCCAGCAGCTCTCGGGACAGGGAAGAGACCCAGTACTCC.

The genes are TRBV5-6 and TRBJ2-1; D gene uncertain. Germline-derived CDR1 and CDR2 are SGHDT and YYEEEE. Trimming left V 0 bases short and J 8 bases short, with 15 bases between. The CDR3 consists of 15 residues. The CDR3 spells CASSLALVLGDEQFF. CDR3 nucleotides: TGTGCCAGCAGCTTGGCCTTGGTCCTCGGCGATGAGCAGTTCTTC.

On this clonotype itself: A much larger clone lies one base from this, so it may be a read error. The V call is TRBV5-6, the J call TRBJ2-3; 10 bases are shared with TRBD2. Trimming took 4 bases from V and 2 from J; bases not matched to a gene: 7. CDR1 is SGHDT and CDR2 is YYEEEE in the germline V gene. This CDR3 region has 16 residues. The CDR3 is CASSRRTSGFTDTQYF. The CDR3 DNA is TGTGCCAGCAGCCGCAGGACTAGCGGATTCACAGATACGCAGTATTTT.

This clonotype occurred once. In this CDR3 the conserved last residue, phenylalanine or tryptophan, is missing, so a read error is likely. The J gene is TRBJ2-7, the V gene TRBV4-1; D might be TRBD2 (6 bases). This CDR3 has 18 amino acids. Germline CDR1 reads MGHRA; CDR2 reads YSYEKL. V lost 0 bases and J lost 3, with 21 bases in between. The CDR3 is CASSQERQGGFISYEQYI. The CDR3 coding sequence is TGCGCCAGCAGCCAAGAGCGGCAGGGAGGTTTCATTAGCTACGAGCAGTACATC.

Turning to this clonotype: Germline is not matched at one junction end, which may reflect a read error. The chain uses TRBV28 and TRBJ2-1; 7 positions match TRBD2. The germline gives CDR1 MDHEN, CDR2 SYDVKM. The length of the CDR3 is 14 residues. The CDR3 is CASSPGTNYDEQFF. The DNA of the CDR3 is TGTGCCAGCAGTCCCGGGACTAACTACGATGAGCAGTTCTTC.

This clonotype was detected ten times or more. The chain employs TRBV7-9 and TRBJ2-3; 12 positions agree with TRBD2. Germline V gene sequence: CDR1 SEHNR, CDR2 FQNEAQ (reference sequence). The CDR3 covers 19 residues. Unmatched junction bases numbered 12, after V lost 2 bases and J lost 3 bases. This chain's CDR3 is CASSLPTGVLAGGTDTQYF. In DNA form, the CDR3 reads TGTGCCAGCAGCTTACCCACGGGGGTACTAGCGGGAGGAACAGATACGCAGTATTTT.

Judged by abundance, this clonotype is medium-sized. The V call is TRBV7-8, the J call TRBJ2-3; TRBD2 matches at 9 bases. Germline CDR1 is SGHVS and CDR2 is FQNEAQ. J lost 1 base, V lost 5 bases, and 16 bases had no gene match. The CDR3 spans 19 residues. The CDR3 is CASSPRLAEIPRGTDTQYF. Here the CDR3 DNA reads TGTGCCAGCAGCCCGAGACTAGCGGAGATACCCCGGGGCACAGATACGCAGTATTTT.

This clonotype was counted many times. The rearrangement uses TRBV7-2 and TRBJ2-7, with unresolved D. The CDR3 has 12 amino acids. The V and J ends lost 1 base and 4 bases respectively, with 5 bases between them. Germline V gene lookup returns CDR1 SGHTA and CDR2 FQGNSA. In DNA, the CDR3 is TGTGCCAGCAGCTTAGTGCAGTACGAGCAGTACTTC. It encodes CASSLVQYEQYF.

There are many counts of this clonotype. CDR3 residues: CASSRQTGPRGSYEQYF. Written as DNA, the CDR3 is TGTGCCAGCAGCCGTCAGACCGGGCCCCGCGGGTCCTACGAGCAGTACTTC. The chain uses TRBV5-4 and TRBJ2-7, with a possible D match to TRBD2 (5 bases). V shed 4 bases and J shed 1 base, with 21 bases lying between them. This CDR3 comprises 17 residues. Germline CDR1 reads SGHNT; CDR2 reads YYREEE (reference sequence).

This clonotype was seen a single time. This may come from a read error, since a much larger clone is one base off. The J gene is TRBJ1-5, the V gene TRBV2, with 7 bases aligning to TRBD1. Per the germline V gene, CDR1 is SNHLY and CDR2 is FYNNEI. Trimming removed 6 bases from V and 3 bases from J; junction bases left unmatched: 14. The CDR3 runs to 17 residues. DNA of the CDR3: TGTGCCAGCAGGAGGACAGGAGACCATTATAACAATCAGCCCCAGCATTTT. Translated, it gives CASRRTGDHYNNQPQHF.

This clonotype was picked up many times. The chain combines TRBV27 with TRBJ2-3; 14 bases are a match to TRBD2. CDR1 is MNHEY and CDR2 is SMNVEV in the germline V gene (reference sequence). CDR3 length equals 16 residues. V dropped 3 bases and J dropped 2; count of bases not matched to a gene: 1. In DNA, the CDR3 is TGTGCCAGCAGTTTGGGACTAGCGGGAGTCACAGATACGCAGTATTTT. This encodes CASSLGLAGVTDTQYF.

In its sample, this clonotype was seen many times. The genes are TRBV4-3 and TRBJ2-2; possibly TRBD2 for D (6 bases). V was shortened by 1 base and J by 4 bases, with 19 bases between the two germline ends. CDR3 length equals 18 residues. Germline assignment: CDR1 LGHNA and CDR2 YSLEER. The CDR3, as DNA: TGCGCCAGCAGCCAAGGGGAGGCAGGGTTGACGTCCACCGGGGAGCTGTTTTTT. Protein: CASSQGEAGLTSTGELFF.

This clonotype was picked up many times. J is TRBJ1-1 and V is TRBV5-6, with TRBD1 as a possible D gene (6 bases). In germline, CDR1 is SGHDT, CDR2 YYEEEE. The CDR3 consists of 18 residues. The V end was cut by 2 bases, the J end by 1 base, with 21 bases between. CDR3 in amino acids: CASSFKQGHISGNTEAFF. The CDR3 nucleotides read TGTGCCAGCAGCTTCAAACAGGGACATATTTCGGGGAACACTGAAGCTTTCTTT.

The chain recombines TRBV4-1 with TRBJ2-7; 9 bases line up with TRBD2. The CDR3 is made up of 18 amino acids. Germline assignment: CDR1 MGHRA and CDR2 YSYEKL. Germline trimming cut 2 bases from V and 6 bases from J; bases unmatched to any gene: 17. Here the CDR3 reads CASSQNHRETSGAGEQYF. CDR3 DNA sequence: TGCGCCAGCAGCCAAAACCATCGGGAGACTAGCGGAGCGGGCGAGCAGTACTTC.

This clonotype has a handful of counts. With a much larger clone just one base away, this may be a read error. This chain joins TRBV27 and TRBJ2-5; TRBD2 matches at 13 bases. Per the germline V gene, CDR1 is MNHEY and CDR2 is SMNVEV (reference sequence). The CDR3 extends over 16 amino acids. The CDR3 sequence: CASSTGLAGPQEAQYF. The CDR3, as DNA: TGTGCCAGCAGTACGGGACTAGCGGGACCCCAAGAGGCCCAGTACTTC.

This clonotype was detected ten times or more. The V gene is TRBV24-1, the J gene TRBJ1-2, with a possible D match to TRBD1 (5 bases). The V gene's germline CDR1 is KGHDR and CDR2 SFDVKD. The CDR3 is 14 residues long. Trimming took 2 bases from V and 2 from J, leaving 8 bases between them. The CDR3 DNA follows: TGTGCCACCAGTGATTGGGACGAGAACTATGGCTACACCTTC. Translating it yields CATSDWDENYGYTF.

This clonotype showed up many times. The rearrangement uses TRBV27 and TRBJ2-5; the D is unclear. The germline CDR1 and CDR2 sequences are MNHEY and SMNVEV (reference sequence). V lost 2 bases and J lost 4, with 5 bases in between. This CDR3 has 12 residues. CDR3 in amino acids: CASSLRGETQYF. CDR3 bases: TGTGCCAGCAGTTTAAGAGGAGAGACCCAGTACTTC.

Ten or more counts support this clonotype. The V call is TRBV10-2, the J call TRBJ1-5, with a possible D match to TRBD1 (5 bases). CDR1 WSHSY and CDR2 SAAADI come from the germline V gene. V lost 3 bases to trimming and J lost 6 bases, with 9 bases between them. The CDR3 extends over 13 amino acids. The CDR3 sequence: CASSEAGVQPQHF. The CDR3 DNA is TGCGCCAGCAGTGAAGCGGGGGTTCAGCCCCAGCATTTT.